The entry below describes one T cell receptor beta chain. Its antigen has not been determined. The entry originates in a study of CXCR3-negative and CXCR3-positive naive CD8 T cells (dated by TCRdb to the late 2010s). Regarding the study in general: Approximately 130 million TRB reads were obtained in total, roughly 1.5 +/- 0.3 million reads per library. Diversity and physicochemical repertoire analyses were performed on about a dozen donors pooled from two independent experiments. For the TRBV-TRBJ cluster analysis, the naive subsets came from roughly 5 donors, while the memory cells came from 3 donors. Broad study findings and their caveats: Within the same donor, TRBV-TRBJ usage looked similar between naive CXCR3-negative and CXCR3-positive cells, but memory cells had distinct patterns. Compared with CXCR3-negative naive cells, CXCR3-positive naive cells had TRB CDR3s with higher hydrophobicity (lower Kidera factor 4), lower energy, and higher strength and volume indices. Freshly isolated PBMCs were used for most assays because CXCR3 expression went down partially after cryopreservation. Repertoire diversity was comparably high in both naive subsets but much lower in memory CD8+ T cells. Surface CD5, linked to self-reactivity in mice, was comparable between naive subsets; TCR interaction strength was therefore also inferred from TRB CDR3 physicochemical properties.

Including the terminal cysteine and phenylalanine, the CDR3 comprises 14 residues. The record lacks a DNA sequence. The germline V gene supplies CDR1 SNHLY and CDR2 FYNNEI. The sequencing machine was a NextSeq 550. The Human TCR Profiling Kit (MiLaboratory) was used to prepare UMI-labeled 5' RACE TRB cDNA libraries. The full amount of extracted RNA was used for cDNA synthesis, and the full amount of resulting cDNA was used for PCR amplification. The libraries were made side by side, with each library going through the same number of PCR cycles. Regarding the original processing steps: MIGEC and MiXCR extracted about 48,000 +/- 9,800 unique UMI-labeled TRB cDNA molecules per library, requiring at least two reads per UMI. An average of about 40,000 +/- 10,000 functional in-frame TRB CDR3 nucleotide clonotypes without stop codons was found per library. After downsampling to 5000 UMI-labeled TRB molecules per sample, diversity metrics such as normalized Shannon-Wiener and Chao1 were calculated in VDJtools. For the central five CDR3 residues, VDJtools calculated physicochemical properties weighted by clonotype size, namely interaction energy, strength, volume and Kidera factor 4. TCRdb reprocessed the sequencing reads and holds a single record per CDR3 protein sequence, with no DNA. TCRdb, rather than the study authors, made the V and J calls. The data table for this sample lists under 50,000 distinct CDR3 sequences. About 2.5% of the sample is held by the ten biggest clonotypes.

For each CD8+ T cell subset, flow sorting was done in triplicate, and some 300,000 cells per subset went directly into RLT lysis buffer. Naive CD8+ T cells were defined stringently as CD45RO-CCR7+CD27+CD95- to exclude memory contaminants. Using standard density gradient centrifugation, peripheral blood mononuclear cells were isolated from buffy coats. Naive CXCR3-negative and CXCR3-positive CD8+ T cells were flow-sorted using a FACSAria III. Total RNA was extracted from sorted cells with an RNeasy Mini Kit. The receptor chain draws on TRBV2 and TRBJ2-2. The sample was naive CXCR3- CD8+ T cells from blood. Read against the paper, the sample's cell subset or site label means: CD45RO-CCR7+CD27+CD95- naive CD8+ T cells lacking CXCR3 (TNR3-). This TCR derives from a human donor in good health. Some clones in this sample may be carry-over from other donors' samples. The CDR3 reads as follows: CASSDRLDTGELFF.